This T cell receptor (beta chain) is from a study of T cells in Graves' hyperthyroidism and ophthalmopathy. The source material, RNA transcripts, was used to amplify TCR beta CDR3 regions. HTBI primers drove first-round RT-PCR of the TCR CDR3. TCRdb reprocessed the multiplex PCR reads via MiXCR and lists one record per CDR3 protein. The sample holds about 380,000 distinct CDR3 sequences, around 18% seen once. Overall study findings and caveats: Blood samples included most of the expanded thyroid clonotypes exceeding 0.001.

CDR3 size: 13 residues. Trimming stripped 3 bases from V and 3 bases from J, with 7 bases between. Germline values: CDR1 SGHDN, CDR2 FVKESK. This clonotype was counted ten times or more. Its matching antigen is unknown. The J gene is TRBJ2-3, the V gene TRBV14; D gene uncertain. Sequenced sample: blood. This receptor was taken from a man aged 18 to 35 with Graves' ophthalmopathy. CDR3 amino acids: CASSQQWTDTQYF. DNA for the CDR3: TGTGCCAGCAGCCAGCAGTGGACAGATACGCAGTATTTT.